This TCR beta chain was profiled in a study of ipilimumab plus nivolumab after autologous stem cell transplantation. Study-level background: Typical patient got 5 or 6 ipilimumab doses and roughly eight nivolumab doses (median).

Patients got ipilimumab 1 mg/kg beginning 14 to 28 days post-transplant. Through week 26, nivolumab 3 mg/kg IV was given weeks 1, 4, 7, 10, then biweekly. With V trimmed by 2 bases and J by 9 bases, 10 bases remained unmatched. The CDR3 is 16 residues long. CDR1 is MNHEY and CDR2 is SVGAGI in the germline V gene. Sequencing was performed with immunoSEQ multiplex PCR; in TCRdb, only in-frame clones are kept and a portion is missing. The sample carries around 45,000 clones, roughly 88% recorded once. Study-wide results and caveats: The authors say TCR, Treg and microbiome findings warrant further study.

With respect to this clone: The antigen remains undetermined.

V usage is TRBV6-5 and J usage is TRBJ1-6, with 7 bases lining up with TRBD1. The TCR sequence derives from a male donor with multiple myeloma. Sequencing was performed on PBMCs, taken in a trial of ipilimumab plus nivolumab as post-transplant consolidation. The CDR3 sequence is CASSYASGGEGSPLHF. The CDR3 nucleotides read TGTGCCAGCAGTTACGCTTCAGGGGGAGAAGGTTCACCCCTCCACTTT.